This TCR beta chain appears in the sequencing data of a study of T cell changes during pregnancy in multiple sclerosis. J gave up 2 bases and V 2 bases, and 17 bases lay outside the gene matches. The CDR3 loop spans 20 amino acids. Germline CDR1 and CDR2: SNHLY and FYNNEI. The protocol was immunoSEQ multiplex PCR, while the TCRdb copy is restricted to in-frame clones and leaves out a portion. The sample carries under 50,000 clones, about 94% recorded once. This receptor was obtained from a female donor with multiple sclerosis, enrolled in a pregnancy study. V gene TRBV2 combines with J gene TRBJ2-2, with 7 nucleotides matching TRBD1. Source: CD8+ T cells from peripheral blood mononuclear cells, taken in the first trimester of pregnancy. This chain's CDR3 is CASSESSGQPVQVNTGELFF. Here the CDR3 DNA reads TGTGCCAGCAGTGAATCGTCGGGACAGCCAGTCCAAGTAAACACCGGGGAGCTGTTTTTT.